This TCR beta chain was documented in a study of T cells in Graves' hyperthyroidism and ophthalmopathy (dated by TCRdb to about 2019). In the study overall: Peripheral blood was collected at initial diagnosis, before any treatment. Following sampling, methimazole starting at 30 mg daily was given to hyperthyroidism patients, and high-dose intravenous methylprednisolone was given to ophthalmopathy patients. The 95 to 100 discovery patients were randomly split 7:3 into training and test sets. The paper describes TCR Vbeta CDR3 sequencing of 120 to 150 peripheral blood samples, made up of approximately 40 ophthalmopathy patients, roughly 72 hyperthyroidism patients and around 17 progressor patients. The study also compared thyroid tissue and blood T-cell repertoires from about 6 Graves' hyperthyroidism patients. A discovery cohort of about 95 patients, fewer than 50 with Graves' ophthalmopathy and fewer than 65 with stable Graves' hyperthyroidism, was used to find distinguishing TCR V-J signatures. Whether ophthalmopathy could be predicted prospectively was tested in an independent validation cohort made up of 18 to 20 hyperthyroidism patients plus 17 patients who later progressed to ophthalmopathy. The paper's findings and limits, for the study overall: In validation, progression to ophthalmopathy was predicted by the model with 65% to 71% sensitivity and nearly 75% specificity, a median of approximately 6.5 months before onset. Sample size was not statistically predetermined, and blinding of investigators to group allocation was not performed. Most expanded thyroid clonotypes (frequency above 0.001) were also detected in blood, suggesting blood repertoires may reflect thyroid immune responses. Ophthalmopathy was separated from stable hyperthyroidism by a 13 V-J signature model, with over 85% sensitivity and around 81% specificity obtained in cross-validation and 80%/75% obtained in testing.

The sample holds a few counts of this clonotype. What this receptor recognizes is not known. No much larger clone is present one base from it, and per-base qualities are unavailable. The CDR3 spans 13 residues, from the cysteine through the phenylalanine. Only CDR3 DNA is held: 39 bases, read in frame from base 1. The junction shows trimming of 4 bases on V and 7 bases on J, plus 13 bases between the germline ends. The germline V gene provides CDR1 KGHDR and CDR2 SFDVKD. A patient counted as having stable Graves' hyperthyroidism if no progression to ophthalmopathy occurred over 18 months of follow-up. Hyperthyroidism patients were newly diagnosed, with disease duration under 2 months, and aged 18 to 65 years. Exclusion was applied to patients with uncontrolled infections, other autoimmune diseases, pregnancy or lactation. Diagnoses were based on clinical symptoms, serum thyroxine and TRAb, thyroid ultrasound and orbital computed tomography. PBMCs were separated from under 11 ml of fresh peripheral blood using Ficoll-Paque density gradient centrifugation. Total RNA was extracted using Trizol reagent, and RNA quality was assessed on an Agilent 2100 Bioanalyzer.

Amplification of TCR beta CDR3 regions was carried out from RNA transcripts. The first round of RT-PCR for the TCR CDR3 was performed with the HTBI primer set and the Qiagen OneStep RT-PCR kit. Libraries were constructed in a second round of multiplex PCR, after which size selection and purification were carried out. Sequencing of the libraries was done on an Illumina HiSeq2000 using paired-end 100 bp reads. Per the authors' processing: SOAPnuke was used to process the raw data, removing reads that contained adapters or uncalled bases, had a mean Phred below 15, or lacked an exact match to the constant primer or identifier. COPE v1.2.5 was used to merge high-quality paired reads, and clonotypes were defined as unique nucleotide sequences. MiTCR v1.1 was used to align clonotypes to the IMGT TRBV, TRBD and TRBJ reference segments. The analysis included only V-J combinations with a frequency above 0.0001, which together covered around 99% of the repertoires. A TCS score was defined as the ratio between F50 (clonal expansion) and ExV (chaos), using BLOSUM62-based TCRdist between CDR3 peptides within each V-J. Welch's t-statistics and random forest reduced some 510 V-J features to 13, which were used in a naive Bayes classifier (R e1071). TCRdb itself trimmed the public reads at Q25 with fastp, ran MiXCR and retained productive beta chains. Records with the same CDR3 protein are collapsed into one entry carrying the most frequent genes and DNA. TCRdb, not the original authors, processed these V and J calls. The sample data list around 340,000 distinct CDR3 sequences, and roughly 14% of these were observed just once. In total, the top ten clones hold 20% to 25% of the sample.

This receptor was identified in a woman in her thirties with Graves' hyperthyroidism. The sequence is built from TRBV24-1 and TRBJ2-7; the D segment cannot be called with confidence. Material: blood. CDR3 reads: CATSDSGHGEQYF. The DNA is as follows: TGTGCCACCAGTGACTCAGGCCACGGAGAGCAGTACTTC.